Each of the 18 T cell receptor beta chains below was sequenced from the same sample in a study of response to subunit inactivated influenza vaccine. TCRdb ran MiXCR on the RT-PCR reads and lists one entry per CDR3 protein. The table lists hundreds of thousands of distinct CDR3 sequences, 6% to 9% of them singletons. The sample was PBMCs from blood, taken less than 25 months after vaccination. The receptors here all came from a man aged 50-75 years who received an inactivated influenza vaccine.

The chain recombines TRBV5-6 with TRBJ2-3, with 8 bases aligning to TRBD2. CDR1 and CDR2 (germline): SGHDT, YYEEEE. V lost 4 bases, J lost 3 bases, and 7 bases stayed unmatched. The CDR3 extends over 15 amino acids. CDR3 sequence: CASSLPTSETDTQYF. The DNA of the CDR3 is TGTGCCAGCAGCCTCCCGACTAGCGAGACAGATACGCAGTATTTT.

The V and J genes are TRBV29-1 and TRBJ1-2; D not certain. Deletions cut 4 bases from V and 2 bases from J, with 11 bases between. The CDR3 is 13 residues long. Looked up from germline, CDR1 is SQVTM and CDR2 is ANQGSEA. CDR3 coding DNA: TGCAGCGTTGTCGAGGGCCGAAACTATGGCTACACCTTC. Residues: CSVVEGRNYGYTF. The entire variable domain, with the rest obtained from reference TRBV29-1 and TRBJ1-2, is as follows: SAVISQKPSRDICQRGTSLTIQCQVDSQVTMMFWYRQQPGQSLTLIATANQGSEATYESGFVIDKFPISRPNLTFSTLTVSNMSPEDSSIYLCSVVEGRNYGYTFGSGTRLTVV.

This clonotype appeared a few times. The chain carries TRBV14 and TRBJ2-1; 8 bases line up with TRBD2. This CDR3 has 20 residues. V lost 1 base to trimming and J lost 8 bases; unmatched junction nucleotides: 22. The germline gives CDR1 SGHDN, CDR2 FVKESK. CDR3: CASSQGYGLAGHPILDEQFF. CDR3 nucleotides: TGTGCCAGCAGCCAAGGTTACGGTCTAGCGGGTCATCCGATTTTGGATGAGCAGTTCTTC. Based on the CDR3 plus reference TRBV14 and TRBJ2-1, the full variable domain is EAGVTQFPSHSVIEKGQTVTLRCDPISGHDNLYWYRRVMGKEIKFLLHFVKESKQDESGMPNNRFLAERTGGTYSTLKVQPAELEDSGVYFCASSQGYGLAGHPILDEQFFGPGTRLTVL.

V is TRBV5-1 and J is TRBJ2-5; D unclear. The V gene's germline CDR1 is SGHRS and CDR2 YFSETQ. CDR3 length: 14 amino acids. Deletions cut 4 bases from V and 0 bases from J, with 10 bases between. The CDR3, as DNA: TGCGCCAGCAGCGGGCTGGGGAACCAAGAGACCCAGTACTTC. Translated: CASSGLGNQETQYF.

This sequence joins TRBV29-1 and TRBJ1-5, with D maybe TRBD1 (5 bases). The germline V and J ends were trimmed by 6 bases and 5 bases, with 14 bases remaining between them. CDR1 is SQVTM, CDR2 ANQGSEA, per germline. The CDR3 has 13 residues. DNA of the CDR3: TGCAGCGTCGCGCAGGGTACACATCAGCCCCAGCATTTT. Protein sequence: CSVAQGTHQPQHF.

This clonotype was observed many times. This chain links TRBV12-3 or TRBV12-4 with TRBJ2-3, with D possibly called TRBD1 or TRBD2 (7 bases each). The V end lost 0 bases, the J end lost 8 bases, and 18 bases lay between the germline ends. This CDR3 contains 16 residues. CDR3 region: CASSLAAGRGLVTQYF. The CDR3 nucleotides read TGTGCCAGCAGTTTAGCGGCTGGGAGGGGGCTGGTTACGCAGTATTTT.

This clonotype showed up many times. The CDR3, as DNA: TGTGCCAGCAGCGATGGACAGGGGGCGACTAATGAAAAACTGTTTTTT. Translating it yields CASSDGQGATNEKLFF. The chain joins TRBV11-2 to TRBJ1-4; TRBD1 matches 11 bases. CDR1 is SGHAT and CDR2 is FQNNGV in the germline V gene. The CDR3 has 16 amino acids. V lost 5 bases and J lost 2; bases outside the gene matches: 4.

This chain joins TRBV5-1 and TRBJ2-1; D not resolved. Germline-derived CDR1 and CDR2 are SGHRS and YFSETQ. V was pared by 4 bases and J by 8 bases, with 13 bases between. The CDR3 is 13 residues long. The CDR3 sequence: CASSGPAIDEQFF. The CDR3 nucleotides read TGCGCCAGCAGCGGACCCGCGATAGATGAGCAGTTCTTC.

The V gene is TRBV3-1, the J gene TRBJ2-5; maybe TRBD1 (6 bases). Germline-derived CDR1 and CDR2 are LGHDT and YNNKEL (reference sequence). CDR3 length: 15 amino acids. The ends were cut back, 1 base at V and 2 bases at J, with 11 bases in the middle. The chain's CDR3 is CASSQGTAIQETQYF. The CDR3 DNA reads as TGTGCCAGCAGCCAAGGGACAGCAATACAAGAGACCCAGTACTTC.

V and J are TRBV5-1 and TRBJ2-1, with 12 bases lining up with TRBD2. The CDR3 sequence is 18 residues long. V was clipped by 4 bases and J by 6 bases; unmatched bases: 14. Germline V lookup: CDR1 SGHRS, CDR2 YFSETQ. The CDR3 DNA reads TGCGCCAGCAGCCCCACTAGCGGGGGGCTCTTGGTTGGCAATGAGCAGTTCTTC. As protein: CASSPTSGGLLVGNEQFF.

A few counts support this clonotype. The chain is built from TRBV2 and TRBJ2-5; D may be TRBD1 (6 bases). The CDR3 is 14 amino acids. From germline, CDR1 is SNHLY and CDR2 FYNNEI. V was pared by 4 bases and J by 1 base, with 10 bases between. The CDR3 DNA is TGTGCCAGCAGTGGGACAGCCTTCCAAGAGACCCAGTACTTC. It translates to CASSGTAFQETQYF.

This clonotype was observed many times. V is TRBV20-1 and J is TRBJ2-5, with D hard to call. The CDR3 spans 15 residues. Between the trimmed V and J ends, which lost 7 bases and 2 bases, there was a span of 20 bases. Per germline, CDR1 DFQATT and CDR2 SNEGSKA (reference sequence). The CDR3 sequence is CSVPPGYGVQETQYF. Here the CDR3 DNA reads TGCAGTGTACCCCCCGGATACGGCGTTCAAGAGACCCAGTACTTC.

Ten or more counts support this clonotype. The chain couples TRBV27 to TRBJ1-3; 7 nucleotides agree with TRBD1. With 3 bases clipped from V and 2 bases from J, the junction kept 4 bases outside the gene matches. In germline, CDR1 is MNHEY, CDR2 SMNVEV (reference sequence). CDR3 length equals 15 residues. The CDR3 nucleotides read TGTGCCAGCAGTTTTACAGGGGCAGCTGGAAACACCATATATTTT. Its translation is CASSFTGAAGNTIYF.

The V and J genes are TRBV20-1 and TRBJ2-7, with 11 bases identical to TRBD2. The CDR3 covers 15 residues. In germline, CDR1 is DFQATT, CDR2 SNEGSKA (reference sequence). J lost 1 base, V lost 1 base, and 3 bases had no gene match. The CDR3 sequence: CSARVGTSGSYEQYF. The CDR3 DNA reads TGCAGTGCTAGAGTAGGGACTAGCGGTTCCTACGAGCAGTACTTC.

The table lists this clonotype with a few counts. V gene TRBV20-1 combines with J gene TRBJ2-5; 12 bases match TRBD2. The CDR3 is 18 residues long. Germline-derived CDR1 and CDR2 are DFQATT and SNEGSKA (reference sequence). The V gene end was trimmed by 1 base and the J gene end by 4 bases; junction bases not matched to a gene: 13. The CDR3 spells CSARGFGRLAGVGETQYF. The CDR3 DNA follows: TGCAGTGCTAGAGGATTTGGGAGACTAGCGGGAGTAGGAGAGACCCAGTACTTC.

This rearrangement joins TRBV12-3 or TRBV12-4 to TRBJ2-7; the match to TRBD1 covers 7 bases. The CDR3 extends over 15 amino acids. J gave up 5 bases and V 5 bases, and 12 bases lay outside the gene matches. The CDR3 sequence: CASSPPTTGSHEQYF. For the CDR3, the DNA is TGTGCCAGCAGTCCCCCAACGACAGGGTCCCACGAGCAGTACTTC.

V and J are TRBV20-1 and TRBJ2-4, with D maybe TRBD1 (5 bases). The CDR3 is 13 residues long. The germline CDR1 and CDR2 sequences are DFQATT and SNEGSKA (reference sequence). V lost 7 bases and J lost 1, with 11 bases in between. CDR3 DNA sequence: TGCAGTGGGGGCAGCCACGCCAAAAACATTCAGTACTTC. Residues: CSGGSHAKNIQYF.

In this sample, this clonotype turned up a few times. The V and J genes are TRBV15 and TRBJ2-1; possible D gene TRBD2, 6 bases. This CDR3 has 16 residues. V was pared by 0 bases and J by 5 bases, with 14 bases between. Germline V gives CDR1 LNHNV, CDR2 YYDKDF (reference sequence). The CDR3 loop reads CATSRDLGLGNNEQFF. CDR3 DNA sequence: TGTGCCACCAGCAGAGATCTGGGACTCGGTAACAATGAGCAGTTCTTC.